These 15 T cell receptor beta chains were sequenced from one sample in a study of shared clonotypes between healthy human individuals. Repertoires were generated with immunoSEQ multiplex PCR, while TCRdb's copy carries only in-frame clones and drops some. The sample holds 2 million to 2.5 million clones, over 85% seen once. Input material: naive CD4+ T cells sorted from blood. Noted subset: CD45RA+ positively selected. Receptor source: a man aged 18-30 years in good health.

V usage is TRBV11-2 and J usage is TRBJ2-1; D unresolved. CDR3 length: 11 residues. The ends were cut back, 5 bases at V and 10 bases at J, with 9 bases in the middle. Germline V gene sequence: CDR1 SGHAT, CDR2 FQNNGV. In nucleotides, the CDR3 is TGTGCCAGCAGCGCCGGATGGGAGCAGTTCTTC. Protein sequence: CASSAGWEQFF.

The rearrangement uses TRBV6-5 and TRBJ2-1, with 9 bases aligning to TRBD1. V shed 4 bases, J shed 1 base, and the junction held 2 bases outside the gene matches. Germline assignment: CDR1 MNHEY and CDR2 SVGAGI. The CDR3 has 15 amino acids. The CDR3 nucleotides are TGTGCCAGCAGTTTCGACAGGGGGTCCTACAATGAGCAGTTCTTC. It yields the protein CASSFDRGSYNEQFF.

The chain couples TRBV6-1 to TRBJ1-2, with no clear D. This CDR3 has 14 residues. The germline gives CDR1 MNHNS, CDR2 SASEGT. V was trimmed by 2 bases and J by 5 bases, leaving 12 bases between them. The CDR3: CASSELSMRYGYTF. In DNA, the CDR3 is TGTGCCAGCAGTGAATTGTCAATGCGGTATGGCTACACCTTC.

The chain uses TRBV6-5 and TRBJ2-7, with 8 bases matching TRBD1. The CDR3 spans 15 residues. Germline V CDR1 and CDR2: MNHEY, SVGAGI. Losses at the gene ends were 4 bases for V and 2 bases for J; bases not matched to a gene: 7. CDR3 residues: CASSSTGTGPYEQYF. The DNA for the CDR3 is TGTGCCAGCAGTTCAACCGGGACAGGACCCTACGAGCAGTACTTC.

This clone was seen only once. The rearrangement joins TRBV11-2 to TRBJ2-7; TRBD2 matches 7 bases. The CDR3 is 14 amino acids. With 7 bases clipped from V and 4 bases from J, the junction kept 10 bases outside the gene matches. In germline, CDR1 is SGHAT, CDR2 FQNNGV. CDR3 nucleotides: TGTGCCAGCACCATTACAGCGGGACCTTACGAGCAGTACTTC. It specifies CASTITAGPYEQYF.

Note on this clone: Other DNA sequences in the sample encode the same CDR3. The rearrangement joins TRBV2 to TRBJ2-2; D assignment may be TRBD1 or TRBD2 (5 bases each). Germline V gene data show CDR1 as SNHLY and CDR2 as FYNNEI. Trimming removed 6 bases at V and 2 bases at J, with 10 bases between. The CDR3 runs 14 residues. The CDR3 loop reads CASRGRVNTGELFF. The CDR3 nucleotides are TGTGCCAGCAGGGGGCGGGTAAACACCGGGGAGCTGTTTTTT.

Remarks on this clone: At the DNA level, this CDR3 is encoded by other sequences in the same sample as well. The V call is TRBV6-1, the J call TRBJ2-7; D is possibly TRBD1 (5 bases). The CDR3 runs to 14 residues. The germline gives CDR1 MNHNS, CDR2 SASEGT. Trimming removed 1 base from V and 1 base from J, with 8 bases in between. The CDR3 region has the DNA TGTGCCAGCAGTGAAGTGCAGGGATCCTACGAGCAGTACTTC. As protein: CASSEVQGSYEQYF.

This chain's CDR3 is CASSKGTSGVSVTKNIQYF. Here the CDR3 DNA reads TGTGCCAGCAGCAAAGGGACTAGCGGTGTATCTGTAACCAAAAACATTCAGTACTTC. The V and J genes are TRBV7-2 and TRBJ2-4, with 11 bases lining up with TRBD2. The CDR3 contains 19 residues. Trimming cost V 5 bases and J 2 bases; bases outside gene matches: 14. Germline CDR1 is SGHTA and CDR2 is FQGNSA.

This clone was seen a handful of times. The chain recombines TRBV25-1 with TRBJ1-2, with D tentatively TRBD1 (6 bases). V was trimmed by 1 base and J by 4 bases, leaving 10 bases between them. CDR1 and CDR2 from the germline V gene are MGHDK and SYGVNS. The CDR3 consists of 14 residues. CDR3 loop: CASSEWGGGYGYTF. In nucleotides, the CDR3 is TGTGCCAGCAGTGAATGGGGGGGCGGCTATGGCTACACCTTC.

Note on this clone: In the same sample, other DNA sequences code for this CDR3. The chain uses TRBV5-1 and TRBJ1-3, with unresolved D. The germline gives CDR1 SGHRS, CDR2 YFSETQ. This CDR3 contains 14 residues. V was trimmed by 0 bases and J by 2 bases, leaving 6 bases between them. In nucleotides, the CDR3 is TGCGCCAGCAGCTTGGATAACGCTGGAAACACCATATATTTT. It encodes CASSLDNAGNTIYF.

In DNA, the CDR3 is TGTGCCAGCAGCCTCACCCGGACGGGGGGAACCCATAAGGACTATGGCTACACCTTC. This gives the protein CASSLTRTGGTHKDYGYTF. The chain couples TRBV11-2 to TRBJ1-2, with a possible D match to TRBD1 (5 bases). The CDR3 runs 19 residues. With 5 bases removed from V and 3 bases from J, the gap between germline ends came to 28 bases. CDR1 is SGHAT, CDR2 FQNNGV, per germline.

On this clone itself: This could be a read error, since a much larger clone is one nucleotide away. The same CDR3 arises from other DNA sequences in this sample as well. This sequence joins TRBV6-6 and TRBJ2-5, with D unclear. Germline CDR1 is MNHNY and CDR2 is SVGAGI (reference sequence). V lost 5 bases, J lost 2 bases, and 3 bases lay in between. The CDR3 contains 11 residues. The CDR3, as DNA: TGTGCCAGCAGTCCTCAAGAGACCCAGTACTTC. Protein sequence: CASSPQETQYF.

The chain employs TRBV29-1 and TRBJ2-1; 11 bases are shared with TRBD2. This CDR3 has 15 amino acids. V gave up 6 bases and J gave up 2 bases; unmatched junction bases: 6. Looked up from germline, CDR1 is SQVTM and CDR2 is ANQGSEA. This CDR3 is CSVSLLAGAYNEQFF. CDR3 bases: TGCAGCGTGTCCCTACTAGCGGGAGCCTACAATGAGCAGTTCTTC.

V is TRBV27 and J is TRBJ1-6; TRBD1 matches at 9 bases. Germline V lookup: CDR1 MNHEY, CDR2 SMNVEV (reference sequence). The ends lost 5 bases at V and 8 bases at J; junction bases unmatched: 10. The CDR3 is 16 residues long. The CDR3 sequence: CASSRSTGGSDSPLHF. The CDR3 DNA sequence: TGTGCCAGCAGTCGGTCCACAGGGGGCTCGGATTCACCCCTCCACTTT.

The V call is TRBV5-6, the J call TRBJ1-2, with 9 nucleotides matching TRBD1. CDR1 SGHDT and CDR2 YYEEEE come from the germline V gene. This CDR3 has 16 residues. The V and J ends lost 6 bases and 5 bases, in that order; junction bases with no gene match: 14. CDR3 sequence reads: CASTEVPGQGRYGYTF. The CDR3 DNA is TGTGCCAGCACCGAGGTCCCGGGACAGGGTAGATATGGCTACACCTTC.